The 10 T cell receptor beta chains presented below share a single source sample, sequenced in a study of T cells in Graves' hyperthyroidism and ophthalmopathy. Amplification yielded TCR beta CDR3 regions, with RNA transcripts as the source. The HTBI primer set drove a first-round RT-PCR of the TCR CDR3. TCRdb re-analysed the multiplex PCR reads in MiXCR, keeping a single row per CDR3 protein. Among over 550,000 distinct CDR3 sequences, 15% to 20% were seen once, and the ten largest hold more than 15%. Material for sequencing was blood. Receptors originate from a woman between 18 and 29 years old with Graves' hyperthyroidism.

This clonotype was recorded at least ten times. The chain joins TRBV28 to TRBJ2-2; D might be TRBD1 (6 bases). V was shortened by 6 bases and J by 1 base, with 9 bases between the two germline ends. There are 14 residues in the CDR3. Germline CDR1 reads MDHEN; CDR2 reads SYDVKM. The CDR3 loop is CASSRGQNTGELFF. For the CDR3, the DNA is TGTGCCAGCAGCCGGGGACAGAACACCGGGGAGCTGTTTTTT.

This clonotype appeared a few times. The chain combines TRBV20-1 with TRBJ2-1; tentative D call: TRBD2 (5 bases). Trimming removed 2 bases at V and 6 bases at J, with 11 bases between. CDR3 length equals 13 residues. CDR1 and CDR2 (germline): DFQATT, SNEGSKA (reference sequence). The CDR3 DNA follows: TGCAGTGCTAGACACGGGGTCTGCAATGAGCAGTTCTTC. Translated: CSARHGVCNEQFF.

This clonotype was detected many times. The chain links TRBV20-1 to TRBJ2-5; 8 bases are a match to TRBD2. This CDR3 has 15 amino acids. After removal of 3 bases from V and 1 base from J, the junction contained 7 bases not matched to a gene. Germline assignment: CDR1 DFQATT and CDR2 SNEGSKA (reference sequence). The CDR3 loop is CSASNWRGVQETQYF. DNA of the CDR3: TGCAGTGCTAGTAACTGGCGGGGGGTCCAAGAGACCCAGTACTTC.

J is TRBJ1-2 and V is TRBV3-1; TRBD1 might be the D (6 bases). This CDR3 has 14 residues. V was trimmed by 5 bases and J by 5 bases, leaving 15 bases between them. Germline assignment: CDR1 LGHDT and CDR2 YNNKEL (reference sequence). The CDR3 spells CASSEEGEEYGYTF. In nucleotides, the CDR3 is TGTGCCAGCAGCGAGGAGGGGGAAGAGTATGGCTACACCTTC.

This clonotype was counted ten times or more. This chain links TRBV28 with TRBJ1-1; a weak D match, TRBD1 (5 bases). Germline V lookup: CDR1 MDHEN, CDR2 SYDVKM. The germline V and J ends were trimmed by 2 bases and 0 bases, with 10 bases remaining between them. The CDR3 spans 15 residues. CDR3 in amino acids: CASSLGGSMNTEAFF. The CDR3 DNA is TGTGCCAGCAGTTTAGGGGGATCGATGAACACTGAAGCTTTCTTT. The complete variable domain, with remaining parts taken from reference TRBV28 and TRBJ1-1, reads DVKVTQSSRYLVKRTGEKVFLECVQDMDHENMFWYRQDPGLGLRLIYFSYDVKMKEKGDIPEGYSVSREKKERFSLILESASTNQTSMYLCASSLGGSMNTEAFFGQGTRLTVV.

This clonotype was found many times. The CDR3 sequence is CASSLAAEISTDTQYF. CDR3 nucleotides: TGTGCCAGCAGTTTAGCGGCGGAGATTAGCACAGATACGCAGTATTTT. The V gene is TRBV12-3 or TRBV12-4, the J gene TRBJ2-3, with D unclear. The CDR3 has 16 amino acids. Trimming stripped 0 bases from V and 0 bases from J, with 10 bases between.

Many counts were recorded for this clonotype. J is TRBJ2-3 and V is TRBV20-1; 12 nucleotides align to TRBD2. The CDR3 length is 14 residues. V dropped 5 bases and J dropped 4; count of bases not matched to a gene: 4. Per germline, CDR1 DFQATT and CDR2 SNEGSKA (reference sequence). CDR3 DNA: TGCAGTGCTGGCAGACTAGCGGGGGCAGATACGCAGTATTTT. The encoded protein is CSAGRLAGADTQYF.

The rearrangement uses TRBV29-1 and TRBJ1-1, with TRBD1 as a possible D gene (5 bases). The CDR3 extends over 15 amino acids. Germline-derived CDR1 and CDR2 are SQVTM and ANQGSEA. Trimming cost V 4 bases and J 5 bases, with 20 bases left between them. CDR3 DNA: TGCAGCGTTGTGGGACGGACGGGTTTTGGAACTGAAGCTTTCTTT. Encoded protein: CSVVGRTGFGTEAFF.

This clonotype was picked up a small number of times. The chain couples TRBV3-1 to TRBJ2-1; 13 bases are a match to TRBD2. V gave up 4 bases and J gave up 8 bases; unmatched junction bases: 8. Germline V gene data show CDR1 as LGHDT and CDR2 as YNNKEL (reference sequence). CDR3 length: 16 amino acids. CDR3 sequence (DNA): TGTGCCAGCAGCCTTTGGACTAGCGGGAGTCGGGATGAGCAGTTCTTC. The encoded protein is CASSLWTSGSRDEQFF.

CDR3 sequence reads: CASSAGRGRSYNEQFF. In DNA form, the CDR3 reads TGTGCCAGCAGCGCCGGACGCGGGAGAAGTTACAATGAGCAGTTCTTC. V gene TRBV7-8 combines with J gene TRBJ2-1; TRBD2 matches 7 bases. V lost 5 bases, J lost 4 bases, and 11 bases stayed unmatched. This CDR3 has 16 residues. CDR1 is SGHVS and CDR2 is FQNEAQ in the germline V gene.